This TCR beta chain was profiled in a study of regulatory T cells in long-lasting Graves disease. Assembly of TCR beta libraries relied on iRepertoire HTBI primers together with Arm-PCR of CDR3 regions. MiXCR, applied by TCRdb to the multiplex PCR reads, yields one record per CDR3 protein. The table shows about 470,000 distinct CDR3 sequences, with under 15% occurring only once. Time point in this sample: newly diagnosed GD, antithyroid drugs for less than 3 months. The authors made the TCR library using RNA they extracted from PBMCs. This clonotype was seen repeatedly, ten times or more. The same data also contributed to another study, on T cells in Graves' hyperthyroidism and ophthalmopathy.

The sample was peripheral blood mononuclear cells (PBMCs), taken at new diagnosis, from a patient treated with antithyroid drugs. This TCR was recovered from a woman aged 25 to 39 with Graves disease.

For the CDR3, the DNA is TGCAGTGCTAGAGCTAGCTTTAGCTCCTACGAGCAGTACTTC. It codes for CSARASFSSYEQYF. The chain recombines TRBV20-1 with TRBJ2-7, with D possibly matching TRBD2 (5 bases). The ends were cut back, 1 base at V and 0 bases at J, with 10 bases in the middle. CDR3 length: 14 amino acids. CDR1 DFQATT and CDR2 SNEGSKA come from the germline V gene (reference sequence).